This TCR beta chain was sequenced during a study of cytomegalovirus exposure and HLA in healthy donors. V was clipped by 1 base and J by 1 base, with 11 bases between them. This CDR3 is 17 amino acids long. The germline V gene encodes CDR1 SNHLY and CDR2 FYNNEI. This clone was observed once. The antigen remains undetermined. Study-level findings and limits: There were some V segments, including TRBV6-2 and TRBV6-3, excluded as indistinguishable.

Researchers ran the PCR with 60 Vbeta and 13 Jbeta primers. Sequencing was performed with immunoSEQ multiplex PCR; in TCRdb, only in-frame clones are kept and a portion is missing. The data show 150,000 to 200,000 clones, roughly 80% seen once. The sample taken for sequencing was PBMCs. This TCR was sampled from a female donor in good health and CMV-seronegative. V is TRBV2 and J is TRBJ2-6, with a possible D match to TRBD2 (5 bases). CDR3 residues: CASSEGEIRSGANVLTF. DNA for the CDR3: TGTGCCAGCAGTGAAGGGGAGATACGGTCTGGGGCCAACGTCCTGACTTTC.